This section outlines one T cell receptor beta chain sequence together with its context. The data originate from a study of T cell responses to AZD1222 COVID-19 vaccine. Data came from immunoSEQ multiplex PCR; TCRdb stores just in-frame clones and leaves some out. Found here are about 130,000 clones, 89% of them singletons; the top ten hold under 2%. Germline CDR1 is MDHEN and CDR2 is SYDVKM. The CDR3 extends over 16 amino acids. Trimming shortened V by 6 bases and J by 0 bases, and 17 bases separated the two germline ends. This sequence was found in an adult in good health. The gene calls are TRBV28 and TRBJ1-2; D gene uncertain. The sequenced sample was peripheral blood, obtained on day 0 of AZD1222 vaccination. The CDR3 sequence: CASSAPGVIANYGYTF. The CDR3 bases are TGTGCCAGCAGCGCGCCGGGAGTTATAGCTAACTATGGCTACACCTTC.